These T cell receptor beta chains were read from a single sample in a study of blood T cell repertoires in COVID-19. Sequenced by immunoSEQ multiplex PCR; TCRdb stores in-frame clones only, minus some. The sample has 200,000 to 250,000 clones, 87% seen once. The source material was peripheral blood. The receptors were gathered from a woman between 18 and 29 years old who had recovered from COVID-19. CDR3s include the opening cysteine and the closing phenylalanine or tryptophan. Fields, in order: D gene, V gene, J gene, clone size, CDR3 DNA, CDR3 protein. D genes are given only for firm matches. Not every row has a clone size; where given, it reads once, few, many or a size class.

-,TRBV4-3,TRBJ1-1,-,TGCGCCAGCAGCCAAGGGAGGCGGGGTTTCGGAACTGAAGCTTTCTTT,CASSQGRRGFGTEAFF
-,TRBV19,TRBJ2-7,-,TGTGCCAGTAGTATAGGGTTACTCTACGAGCAGTACTTC,CASSIGLLYEQYF
-,TRBV30,TRBJ2-1,-,TGTGCCTGGAGTGAGTGGGGCTGGAGTGAGCAGTTCTTC,CAWSEWGWSEQFF
-,TRBV7-3,TRBJ2-1,-,TGTGCCAGCAGCTTAAATGGGAGGGAGCAGTTCTTC,CASSLNGREQFF
-,TRBV6-4,TRBJ2-3,once,TGTGCCAGCTACCCCCTAAGGCGGGACGCAGCAGATACGCAGTATTTT,CASYPLRRDAADTQYF
TRBD1,TRBV12-5,TRBJ2-7,-,TGTGCTAGTGGTTTGGTATTGGACCGTCTGGACAGGGGATTTTACGAGCAGTACTTC,CASGLVLDRLDRGFYEQYF
-,TRBV7-3,TRBJ1-5,-,TGTGCCAGCAGCTCGGCCCCGGGTAGCAATCAGCCCCAGCATTTT,CASSSAPGSNQPQHF
-,TRBV4-2,TRBJ1-3,-,TGTGCCAGCAGCCAAGATGGTTCTGGAGGGCCCTCTGGAAACACCATATATTTT,CASSQDGSGGPSGNTIYF
TRBD1,TRBV5-6,TRBJ2-1,-,TGTGCCAGCAGCTTGCAGGGGGCCCTACTCTACAATGAGCAGTTCTTC,CASSLQGALLYNEQFF
-,TRBV9,TRBJ2-1,-,TGTGCCAGCAGCGTAGAAGGCGGTGGGAATGAGCAGTTCTTC,CASSVEGGGNEQFF
-,TRBV5-1,TRBJ1-5,-,TGCGCCAGCAGCCCCCTGGGAGGGAACAATCAGCCCCAGCATTTT,CASSPLGGNNQPQHF
-,TRBV30,TRBJ1-1,-,TGTGCCTGGAGTGTCCACGGGGTTCGCGCTTTCTTT,CAWSVHGVRAFF
TRBD2,TRBV11-2,TRBJ2-1,-,TGTGCCAGCAGCTTAGGCATTAGCGGGAGGGCCACCAATGAGCAGTTCTTC,CASSLGISGRATNEQFF
TRBD2,TRBV19,TRBJ2-7,-,TGTGCCACTTCACTCAGGGCTAGCGGGAGCTACGAGCAGTACTTC,CATSLRASGSYEQYF
-,TRBV6-2/TRBV6-3,TRBJ2-5,-,TGTGCCAGCAGTTACGGTCGGGAAGAGACCCAGTACTTC,CASSYGREETQYF
-,TRBV3-1/TRBV3-2,TRBJ2-2,-,TGTGCCAGCAGCCAAGCAAGCGCGCACGGGGAGCTGTTTTTT,CASSQASAHGELFF
-,TRBV19,TRBJ1-2,-,TGTGCCAGTAGTATATCTTTCCCTCGACAGGTTGGCTACACCTTC,CASSISFPRQVGYTF
TRBD1,TRBV19,TRBJ2-1,-,TGTGCCAGTAGTATTTCGGGACAGGGGAGGACTTCCTACAATGAGCAGTTCTTC,CASSISGQGRTSYNEQFF
-,TRBV21-1,TRBJ2-1,once,TGTGCCAGCAGCAGGTCGGGACTAGCGGGAAACTCCTACAATGAGCAGTTCTTC,CASSRSGLAGNSYNEQFF
-,TRBV27,TRBJ1-4,-,TGTGCCAGCAGTTTACGAGGGTTAGCCACTAATGAAAAACTGTTTTTT,CASSLRGLATNEKLFF
TRBD2,TRBV5-1,TRBJ2-7,-,TGCGCCAGCATCCCCCTAGCGGGAGGGCCAGGCGAGCAGTACTTC,CASIPLAGGPGEQYF
TRBD1,TRBV6-6,TRBJ1-1,once,TGTGCCAGCAGTTCAACAGACAGGGGAGAAGAAGCTTTCTTT,CASSSTDRGEEAFF
-,TRBV6-5,TRBJ1-1,-,TGTGCCAGCAGTCCGCAGGTTGTGAACACTGAAGCTTTCTTT,CASSPQVVNTEAFF
TRBD2,TRBV7-2,TRBJ2-3,-,TGTGCCAGCAGCCGGAGGGGACTAGCATACGATACGCAGTATTTT,CASSRRGLAYDTQYF
TRBD2,TRBV10-3,TRBJ2-7,few,TGTGCCGCCAATCGCGGCGGGAGTTACGAGCAGTACTTC,CAANRGGSYEQYF
TRBD1,TRBV29-1,TRBJ1-1,-,TGCAGCGTTGGGGGACAGGGGGTTGAAGCTTTCTTT,CSVGGQGVEAFF
-,TRBV29-1,TRBJ1-3,-,TGCAGCGCCACACAGGGAGGGGATGGAAACACCATATATTTT,CSATQGGDGNTIYF
-,TRBV6-5,TRBJ2-5,-,TGTGCCAGCAGCACGCATAGCCGGACTGAAGAGACCCAGTACTTC,CASSTHSRTEETQYF
-,TRBV6-5,TRBJ2-7,-,TGTGCCAGCAATTGGGCTCGGGAAGTCCACGAGCAGTACTTC,CASNWAREVHEQYF
-,TRBV4-1,TRBJ1-1,-,TGCGCCAGCAGCCAAGACGGCACTGAAGCTTTCTTT,CASSQDGTEAFF
-,TRBV6-5,TRBJ1-2,-,TGTGCCGCCGGGGGGGGGCTGGTCTATGGCTACACCTTC,CAAGGGLVYGYTF
TRBD2,TRBV7-3,TRBJ2-3,-,TGTGCCAGCAGCCCGGAGGCGGGAGGCGAAACAGATACGCAGTATTTT,CASSPEAGGETDTQYF
TRBD1,TRBV9,TRBJ1-1,-,TGTGCCAGCAGCGTAGAGAGTAAGGGGGCGTTCGCTGAAGCTTTCTTT,CASSVESKGAFAEAFF
-,TRBV30,TRBJ2-3,-,TGTGCCTGGAGTGTCGGAGGTTATACGCAGTATTTT,CAWSVGGYTQYF
-,TRBV7-3,TRBJ2-3,-,TGTGCCAGCAGCTTTCTTTTGGGCAGCACAGATACGCAGTATTTT,CASSFLLGSTDTQYF
-,TRBV11-3,TRBJ2-7,-,TGTGCCAGCAGCTTAGAGAGAGGAGGAGGAACCTACGAGCAGTACTTC,CASSLERGGGTYEQYF
-,TRBV15,TRBJ1-5,-,TGTGCCACCAGCTCCACCCCAGGGGTAGGTCAGCCCCAGCATTTT,CATSSTPGVGQPQHF
-,TRBV6-1,TRBJ1-3,-,TGTGCCAGCAGTGAACAGGGGACCTCTGGAAACACCATATATTTT,CASSEQGTSGNTIYF
-,TRBV28,TRBJ1-1,-,TGTGCCAGCAGCCTTTACGGCGGGCACTTTGAAGCTTTCTTT,CASSLYGGHFEAFF
-,TRBV11-3,TRBJ2-1,-,TGTGCCAGCAGCTCCAAAAATGAGCAGTTCTTC,CASSSKNEQFF
-,TRBV12-3/TRBV12-4,TRBJ1-1,-,TGTGCCAGCAGGGACAGGAACACTGAAGCTTTCTTT,CASRDRNTEAFF
TRBD2,TRBV5-1,TRBJ2-1,-,TGCGCCAGCAGCTTGGATTGGGCGGGAGGGCCAAATGAGCAGTTCTTC,CASSLDWAGGPNEQFF
TRBD2,TRBV15,TRBJ2-1,-,TGTGCCACCAGCAGAGAAACAACCGGGACTAGCGGACTAAATTTCTTCTACAATGAGCAGTTCTTC,CATSRETTGTSGLNFFYNEQFF
TRBD1,TRBV2,TRBJ1-2,-,TGTGCCAGTAACAGGGGGTTGAACTATGGCTACACCTTC,CASNRGLNYGYTF
TRBD1,TRBV19,TRBJ1-5,-,TGTGCCAGTAGGCCCACAGGGGCGGGTAGCAATCAGCCCCAGCATTTT,CASRPTGAGSNQPQHF
TRBD2,TRBV19,TRBJ2-1,few,TGTGCCAGTAGTATAGGAGTACTAGCGGGAGTCGGTGAGCAGTTCTTC,CASSIGVLAGVGEQFF
-,TRBV7-9,TRBJ1-4,-,TGTGCCAGCAGCCAAGTACGGAGTAATGAAAAACTGTTTTTT,CASSQVRSNEKLFF
-,TRBV19,TRBJ2-7,-,TGTGCCAGTAGCCCGGGACTCAATTACGAGCAGTACTTC,CASSPGLNYEQYF
-,TRBV15,TRBJ2-2,-,TGTGCCACCAGGCGGGACAGACAAACGAACACCGGGGAGCTGTTTTTT,CATRRDRQTNTGELFF
TRBD1,TRBV10-2,TRBJ2-7,-,TGCGCCAGCAGTGATTCCCGGGACAGCCTCTACGAGCAGTACTTC,CASSDSRDSLYEQYF
TRBD1,TRBV5-1,TRBJ1-3,-,TGCGCCAGCAGTTTTGGACAGGAGGGAAACACCATATATTTT,CASSFGQEGNTIYF
-,TRBV25-1,TRBJ2-7,few,TGTGCCAGCAGTCGGAGGTCCGAAAACTACGAGCAGTACTTC,CASSRRSENYEQYF
-,TRBV27,TRBJ1-5,-,TGTGCCAGCAGTTTTACAGGGAATAGCAATCAGCCCCAGCATTTT,CASSFTGNSNQPQHF
TRBD2,TRBV19,TRBJ2-7,-,TGTGCCAGTAGTGGGGGACTAGCGAATTCAAAGTACTTC,CASSGGLANSKYF
TRBD2,TRBV7-2,TRBJ2-2,-,TGTGCCAGCAGCTTATATCGCGGGAGTCTCGGGGAGCTGTTTTTT,CASSLYRGSLGELFF
TRBD2,TRBV10-3,TRBJ2-1,-,TGTGCCATTCTCGGTAGCGGGAGTAGTGAGCAGTTCTTC,CAILGSGSSEQFF
-,TRBV7-8,TRBJ2-1,-,TGTGCCAGCAGCCCGAAGGGTGGGAGCGGAACCACGTACAATGAGCAGTTCTTC,CASSPKGGSGTTYNEQFF